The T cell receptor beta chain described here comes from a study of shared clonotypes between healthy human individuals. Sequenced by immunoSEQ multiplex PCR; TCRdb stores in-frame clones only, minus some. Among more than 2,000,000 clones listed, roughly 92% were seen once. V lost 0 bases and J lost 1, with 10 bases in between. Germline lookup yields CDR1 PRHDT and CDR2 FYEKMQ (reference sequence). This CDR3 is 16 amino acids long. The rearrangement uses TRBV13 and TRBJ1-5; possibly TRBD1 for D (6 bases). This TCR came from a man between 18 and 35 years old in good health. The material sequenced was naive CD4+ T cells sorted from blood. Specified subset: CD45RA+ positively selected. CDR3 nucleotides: TGTGCCAGCAGCTTAGGTCCCAGGGGCAGCAATCAGCCCCAGCATTTT. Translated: CASSLGPRGSNQPQHF.